The clone carrying this T cell receptor beta chain was seen many times. Its antigen is as yet unknown. This entry belongs to a study of regulatory T cells in long-lasting Graves disease. CDR3 size: 15 residues. Germline V lookup: CDR1 LGHNA, CDR2 YSLEER. The V gene end was trimmed by 4 bases and the J gene end by 6 bases; junction bases not matched to a gene: 12. CDR3 regions were amplified by Arm-PCR using iRepertoire HTBI primers to build TCR beta libraries. MiXCR, applied by TCRdb to the multiplex PCR reads, yields one record per CDR3 protein. The table records more than 300,000 distinct CDR3 sequences, around 16% of them present only once. Findings and limits, study-wide: Among the persistent patients, 2,741 public clonotypes were shared, more than the 950 to 1,000 shared among new patients. Under persistent disease, TRBV28, TRBJ1-2 and TRBJ2-5 were used preferentially.

The time point was: newly diagnosed GD, antithyroid drugs for less than 3 months. The TCR library used RNA extracted from PBMCs. The patient group derived from an endocrinology department in Xi'an, China. The TCR comes from a female donor with Graves disease. The sample here was peripheral blood mononuclear cells (PBMCs), taken at new diagnosis, from a patient treated with antithyroid drugs. The V gene is TRBV4-3, the J gene TRBJ2-7; 7 bases fit TRBD1. The CDR3 protein is CASSRVQGSGGEQYF. In DNA, the CDR3 is TGCGCCAGCAGCCGGGTCCAAGGATCAGGGGGCGAGCAGTACTTC.